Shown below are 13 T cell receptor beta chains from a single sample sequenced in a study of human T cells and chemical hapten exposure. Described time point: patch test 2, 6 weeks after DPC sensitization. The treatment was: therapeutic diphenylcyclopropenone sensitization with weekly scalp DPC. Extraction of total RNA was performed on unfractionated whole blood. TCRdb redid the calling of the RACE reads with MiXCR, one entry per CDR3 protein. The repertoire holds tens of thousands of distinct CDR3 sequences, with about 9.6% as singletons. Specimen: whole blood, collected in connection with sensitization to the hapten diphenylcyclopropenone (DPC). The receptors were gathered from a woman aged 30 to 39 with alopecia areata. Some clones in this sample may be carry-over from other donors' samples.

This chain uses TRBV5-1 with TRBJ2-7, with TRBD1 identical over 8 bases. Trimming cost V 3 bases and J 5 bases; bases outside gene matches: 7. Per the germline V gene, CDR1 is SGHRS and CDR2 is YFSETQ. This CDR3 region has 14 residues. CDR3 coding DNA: TGCGCCAGCAGCTCAGGGGACAGGAACAACGAGCAGTACTTC. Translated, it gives CASSSGDRNNEQYF.

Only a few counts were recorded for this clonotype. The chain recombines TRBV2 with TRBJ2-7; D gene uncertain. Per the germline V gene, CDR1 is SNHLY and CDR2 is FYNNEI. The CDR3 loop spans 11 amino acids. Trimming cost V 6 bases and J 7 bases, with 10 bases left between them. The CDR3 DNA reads TGTGCCAGCAGACCATACGGAGAGCAGTACTTC. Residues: CASRPYGEQYF. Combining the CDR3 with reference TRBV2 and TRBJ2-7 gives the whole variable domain EPEVTQTPSHQVTQMGQEVILRCVPISNHLYFYWYRQILGQKVEFLVSFYNNEISEKSEIFDDQFSVERPDGSNFTLKIRSTKLEDSAMYFCASRPYGEQYFGPGTRLTVT.

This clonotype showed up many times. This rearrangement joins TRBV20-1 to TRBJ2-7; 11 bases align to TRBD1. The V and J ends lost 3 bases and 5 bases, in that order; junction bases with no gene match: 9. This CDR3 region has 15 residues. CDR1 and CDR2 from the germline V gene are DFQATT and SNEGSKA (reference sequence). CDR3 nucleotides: TGCAGTGCTAGGCACACCGGGACAGGGGGTGACGAGCAGTACTTC. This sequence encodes CSARHTGTGGDEQYF.

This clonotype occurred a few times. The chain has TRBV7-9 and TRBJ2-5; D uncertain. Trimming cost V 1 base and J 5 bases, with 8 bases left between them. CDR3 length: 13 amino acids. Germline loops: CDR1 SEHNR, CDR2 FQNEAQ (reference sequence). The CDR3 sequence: CASSLDGIETQYF. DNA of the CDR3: TGTGCCAGCAGCTTAGATGGAATCGAGACCCAGTACTTC.

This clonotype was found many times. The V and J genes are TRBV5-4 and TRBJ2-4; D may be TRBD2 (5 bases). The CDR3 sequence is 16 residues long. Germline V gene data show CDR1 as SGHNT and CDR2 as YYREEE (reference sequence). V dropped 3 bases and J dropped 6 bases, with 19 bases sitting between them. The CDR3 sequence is CASSSSRDSALNIQYF. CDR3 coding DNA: TGTGCCAGCAGCTCCAGCCGGGATTCGGCCCTAAACATTCAGTACTTC. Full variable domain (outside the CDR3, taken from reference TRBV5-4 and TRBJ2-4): ETGVTQSPTHLIKTRGQQVTLRCSSQSGHNTVSWYQQALGQGPQFIFQYYREEENGRGNFPPRFSGLQFPNYSSELNVNALELDDSALYLCASSSSRDSALNIQYFGAGTRLSVL.

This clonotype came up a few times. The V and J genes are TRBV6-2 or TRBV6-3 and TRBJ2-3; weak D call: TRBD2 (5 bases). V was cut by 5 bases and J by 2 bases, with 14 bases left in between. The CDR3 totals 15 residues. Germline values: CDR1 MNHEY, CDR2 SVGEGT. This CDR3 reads CASSTGLLSTDTQYF. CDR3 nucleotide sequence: TGTGCCAGCAGTACCGGACTTTTATCCACAGATACGCAGTATTTT.

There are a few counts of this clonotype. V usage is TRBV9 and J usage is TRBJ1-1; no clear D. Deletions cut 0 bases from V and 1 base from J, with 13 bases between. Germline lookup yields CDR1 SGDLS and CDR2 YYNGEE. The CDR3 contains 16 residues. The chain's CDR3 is CASSVAAAGTNTEAFF. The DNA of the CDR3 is TGTGCCAGCAGCGTAGCTGCGGCAGGCACGAACACTGAAGCTTTCTTT.

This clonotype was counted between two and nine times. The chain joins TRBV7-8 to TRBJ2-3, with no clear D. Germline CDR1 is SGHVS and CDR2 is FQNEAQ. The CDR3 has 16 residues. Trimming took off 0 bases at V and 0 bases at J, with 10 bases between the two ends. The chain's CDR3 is CASSLASQRSTDTQYF. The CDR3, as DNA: TGTGCCAGCAGCTTAGCCTCACAGAGAAGCACAGATACGCAGTATTTT. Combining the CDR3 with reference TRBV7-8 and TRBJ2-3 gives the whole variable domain GAGVSQSPRYKVAKRGQDVALRCDPISGHVSLFWYQQALGQGPEFLTYFQNEAQLDKSGLPSDRFFAERPEGSVSTLKIQRTQQEDSAVYLCASSLASQRSTDTQYFGPGTRLTVL.

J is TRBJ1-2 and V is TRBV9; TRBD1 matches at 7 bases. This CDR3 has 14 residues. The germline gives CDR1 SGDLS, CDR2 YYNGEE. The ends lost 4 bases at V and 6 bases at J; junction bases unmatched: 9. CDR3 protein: CASSPETGPDGYTF. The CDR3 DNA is TGTGCCAGCAGCCCCGAGACAGGGCCGGATGGCTACACCTTC.

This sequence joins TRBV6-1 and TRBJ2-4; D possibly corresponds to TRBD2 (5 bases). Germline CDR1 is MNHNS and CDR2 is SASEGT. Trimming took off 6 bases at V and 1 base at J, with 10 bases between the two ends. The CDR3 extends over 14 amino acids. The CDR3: CASSLGGAKNIQYF. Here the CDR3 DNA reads TGTGCCAGCAGCTTAGGCGGGGCCAAAAACATTCAGTACTTC.

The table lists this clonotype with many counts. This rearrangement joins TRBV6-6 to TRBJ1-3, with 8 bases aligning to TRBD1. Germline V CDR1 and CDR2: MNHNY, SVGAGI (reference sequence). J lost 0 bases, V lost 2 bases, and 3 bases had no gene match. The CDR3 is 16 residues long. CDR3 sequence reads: CASSYPQGGSGNTIYF. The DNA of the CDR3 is TGTGCCAGCAGTTACCCACAGGGGGGCTCTGGAAACACCATATATTTT.

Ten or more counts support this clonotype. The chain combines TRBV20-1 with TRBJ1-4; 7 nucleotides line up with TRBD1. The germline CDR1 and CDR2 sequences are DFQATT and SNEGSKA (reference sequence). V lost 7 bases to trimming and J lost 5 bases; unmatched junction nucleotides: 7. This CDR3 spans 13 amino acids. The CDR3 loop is CSVPDRRNEKLFF. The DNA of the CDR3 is TGCAGTGTCCCGGACAGGAGAAATGAAAAACTGTTTTTT.

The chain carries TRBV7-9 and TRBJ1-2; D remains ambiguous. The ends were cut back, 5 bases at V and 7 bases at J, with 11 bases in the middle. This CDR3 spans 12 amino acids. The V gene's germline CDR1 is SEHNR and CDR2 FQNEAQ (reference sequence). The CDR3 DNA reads TGTGCCAGCAGCCCTACGGAGCGTGGCTACACCTTC. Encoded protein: CASSPTERGYTF.